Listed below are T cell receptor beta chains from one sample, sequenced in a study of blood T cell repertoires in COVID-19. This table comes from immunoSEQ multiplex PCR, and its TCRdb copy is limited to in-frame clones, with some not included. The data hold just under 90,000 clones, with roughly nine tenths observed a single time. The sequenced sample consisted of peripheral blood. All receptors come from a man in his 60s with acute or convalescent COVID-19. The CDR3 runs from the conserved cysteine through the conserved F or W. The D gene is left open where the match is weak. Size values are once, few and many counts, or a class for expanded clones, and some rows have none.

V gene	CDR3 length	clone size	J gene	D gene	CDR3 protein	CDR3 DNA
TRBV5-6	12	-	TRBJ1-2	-	CASSRGGYGYTF	TGTGCCAGCAGCCGGGGTGGCTATGGCTACACCTTC
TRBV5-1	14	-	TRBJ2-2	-	CASSWAQGSGELFF	TGCGCCAGCAGCTGGGCACAGGGAAGCGGGGAGCTGTTTTTT
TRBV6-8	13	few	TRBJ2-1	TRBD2	CASILAGEDEQFF	TGTGCCAGCATCCTAGCGGGAGAGGATGAGCAGTTCTTC
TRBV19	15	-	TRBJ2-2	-	CASSFEVARTGELFF	TGTGCCAGTAGTTTTGAGGTGGCGAGAACCGGGGAGCTGTTTTTT
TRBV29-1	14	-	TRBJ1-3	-	CSFRDIGSGNTIYF	TGCAGCTTTAGGGACATTGGCTCTGGAAACACCATATATTTT
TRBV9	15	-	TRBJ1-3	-	CASSVEDTSGNTIYF	TGTGCCAGCAGCGTAGAGGACACCTCTGGAAACACCATATATTTT
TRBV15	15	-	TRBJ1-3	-	CATSRDFGSGNTIYF	TGTGCCACCAGCAGAGATTTCGGGTCTGGAAACACCATATATTTT
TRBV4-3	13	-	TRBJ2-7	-	CASSQGTSYEQYF	TGCGCCAGCAGCCAAGGCACTTCCTACGAGCAGTACTTC
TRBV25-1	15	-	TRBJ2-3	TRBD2	CASSDPGRWADTQYF	TGTGCCAGCAGTGACCCCGGGAGGTGGGCAGATACGCAGTATTTT
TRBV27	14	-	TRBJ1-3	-	CASSLAGVGNTIYF	TGTGCCAGCAGTTTGGCAGGGGTTGGAAACACCATATATTTT
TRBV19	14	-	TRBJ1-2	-	CASSIGGAILGYTF	TGTGCCAGCTCCATTGGAGGGGCGATCCTTGGCTACACCTTC
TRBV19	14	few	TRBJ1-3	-	CASSTAGAGNTIYF	TGTGCCAGTAGTACGGCAGGGGCTGGAAACACCATATATTTT
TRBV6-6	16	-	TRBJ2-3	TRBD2	CASSGTSGRAVDTQYF	TGTGCCAGCAGTGGGACTAGCGGGAGGGCTGTAGATACGCAGTATTTT
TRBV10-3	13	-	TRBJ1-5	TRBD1	CATVTGLNQPQHF	TGTGCCACCGTGACAGGGCTCAATCAGCCCCAGCATTTT
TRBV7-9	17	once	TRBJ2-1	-	CASSLGVGGRVYNEQFF	TGTGCCAGCAGCTTAGGGGTTGGGGGCAGGGTCTACAATGAGCAGTTCTTC
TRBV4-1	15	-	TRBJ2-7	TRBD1	CASSPFPGGLYEQYF	TGCGCCAGCAGCCCTTTCCCAGGGGGCCTCTACGAGCAGTACTTC
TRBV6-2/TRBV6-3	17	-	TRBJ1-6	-	CASSYSSGTPLGSPLHF	TGTGCCAGCAGTTACTCTTCCGGGACACCGCTGGGGTCACCCCTCCACTTT
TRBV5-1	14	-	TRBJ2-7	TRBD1	CASSGDRGAYEQYF	TGCGCCAGCAGCGGCGACAGGGGCGCCTACGAGCAGTACTTC
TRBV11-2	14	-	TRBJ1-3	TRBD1	CASKGTASGNTIYF	TGTGCCAGCAAAGGGACAGCCTCTGGAAACACCATATATTTT
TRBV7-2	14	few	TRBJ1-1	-	CASSPEGSRREAFF	TGTGCCAGCAGCCCAGAGGGCAGCAGGAGGGAAGCTTTCTTT
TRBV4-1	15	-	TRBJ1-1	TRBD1	CASSHWGQGITEAFF	TGCGCCAGCAGCCACTGGGGACAGGGGATCACTGAAGCTTTCTTT
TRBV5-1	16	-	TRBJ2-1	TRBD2	CASSLMASGRLNEQFF	TGCGCCAGCAGCTTGATGGCTAGCGGGAGGCTCAATGAGCAGTTCTTC
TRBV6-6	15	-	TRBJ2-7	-	CASSNPWGQDYEQYF	TGTGCCAGCAGCAACCCGTGGGGACAAGACTACGAGCAGTACTTC
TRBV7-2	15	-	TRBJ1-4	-	CASSSSGGGDEKLFF	TGTGCCAGCAGCTCATCCGGGGGAGGGGATGAAAAACTGTTTTTT
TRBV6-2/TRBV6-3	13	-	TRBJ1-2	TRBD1	CASSPTGNYGYTF	TGTGCCAGCAGTCCGACAGGGAACTATGGCTACACCTTC
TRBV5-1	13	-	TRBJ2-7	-	CASSLGAGYEQYF	TGCGCCAGCAGCTTGGGGGCAGGCTACGAGCAGTACTTC
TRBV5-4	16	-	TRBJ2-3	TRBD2	CASSPTSGSGTDTQYF	TGTGCCAGCAGCCCCACTAGCGGGAGTGGGACAGATACGCAGTATTTT
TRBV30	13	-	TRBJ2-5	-	CAWSREGRKTQYF	TGTGCCTGGAGTCGAGAGGGTAGGAAGACCCAGTACTTC
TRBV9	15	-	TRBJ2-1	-	CASSAGLIPRNEQFF	TGTGCCAGCAGCGCGGGACTGATCCCTAGGAATGAGCAGTTCTTC
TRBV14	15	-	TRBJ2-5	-	CASSQDVGVKETQYF	TGTGCCAGCAGCCAAGATGTCGGGGTGAAAGAGACCCAGTACTTC
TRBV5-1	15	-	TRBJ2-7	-	CASSLEAGVTYEQYF	TGCGCCAGCAGCTTGGAGGCAGGGGTCACCTACGAGCAGTACTTC
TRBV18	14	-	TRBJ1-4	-	CASSPGEIGEKLFF	TGTGCCAGCTCACCCGGGGAGATAGGGGAAAAACTGTTTTTT
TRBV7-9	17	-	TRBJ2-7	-	CASSPEGRTGLPYEQYF	TGTGCCAGCAGCCCCGAAGGGAGGACAGGTCTCCCCTACGAGCAGTACTTC
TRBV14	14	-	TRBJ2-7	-	CASSQDWGDSEQYF	TGTGCCAGCAGCCAAGATTGGGGGGATAGCGAGCAGTACTTC
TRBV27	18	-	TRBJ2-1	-	CASSLWVTNPSSYNEQFF	TGTGCCAGCAGTTTATGGGTCACTAACCCCTCCTCCTACAATGAGCAGTTCTTC
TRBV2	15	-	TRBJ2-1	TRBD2	CASSEGTSGNNEQFF	TGTGCCAGCAGTGAAGGGACTAGCGGGAACAATGAGCAGTTCTTC
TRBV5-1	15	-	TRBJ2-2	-	CASSKMTENTGELFF	TGCGCCAGCAGCAAGATGACAGAAAACACCGGGGAGCTGTTTTTT
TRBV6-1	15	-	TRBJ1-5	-	CASSEWQGSNQPQHF	TGTGCCAGCAGTGAGTGGCAGGGGTCAAATCAGCCCCAGCATTTT
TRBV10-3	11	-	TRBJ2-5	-	CAISGGETQYF	TGTGCCATATCCGGGGGAGAGACCCAGTACTTC
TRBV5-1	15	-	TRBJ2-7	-	CASSLGQGGGHEQYF	TGCGCCAGCAGCTTGGGACAGGGAGGAGGACACGAGCAGTACTTC
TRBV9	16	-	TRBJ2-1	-	CASGRGGRDGNNEQFF	TGTGCCAGCGGTCGCGGTGGGCGGGATGGAAACAATGAGCAGTTCTTC
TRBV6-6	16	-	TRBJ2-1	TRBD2	CASSYGPSGTYNEQFF	TGTGCCAGCAGTTACGGGCCTAGCGGGACCTACAATGAGCAGTTCTTC
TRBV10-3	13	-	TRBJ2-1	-	CATGVGGVLEQFF	TGTGCCACGGGAGTTGGGGGAGTGCTTGAGCAGTTCTTC
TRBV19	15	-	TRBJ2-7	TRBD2	CASSTLAGAIYEQYF	TGTGCCAGTAGTACCCTAGCGGGAGCGATCTACGAGCAGTACTTC
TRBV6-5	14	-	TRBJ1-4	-	CASRRTTTNEKLFF	TGTGCCAGCAGGAGGACAACAACTAATGAAAAACTGTTTTTT
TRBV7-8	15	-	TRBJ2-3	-	CASSSSIIAPDTQYF	TGTGCCAGCAGCTCCAGTATAATAGCCCCAGATACGCAGTATTTT
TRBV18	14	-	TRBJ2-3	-	CASSPGGPPDTQYF	TGTGCCAGCTCACCGGGGGGGCCCCCAGATACGCAGTATTTT